The rows below give T cell receptor beta chains drawn from one sample of a study of blood T cell repertoires in COVID-19. Sequencing used immunoSEQ multiplex PCR; TCRdb keeps in-frame clones, though not all of them. The sample has around 64,000 clones; 91% are singletons. Material: peripheral blood. The origin of the receptors is a human donor in a cohort sampled during active COVID-19. The CDR3 runs from the conserved cysteine through the conserved F or W. Fields, in order: D gene, clone size, V gene, CDR3 protein. D genes are given only for firm matches. Size values are once, few and many counts, or a class for expanded clones, and some rows have none.

d_gene: NA; abundance: NA; v_gene: TRBV5-1; CDR3aa: CASSSSASGTGELFF
d_gene: TRBD2; abundance: NA; v_gene: TRBV9; CDR3aa: CASSFPGLAGGGYNEQFF
d_gene: TRBD1; abundance: NA; v_gene: TRBV7-3; CDR3aa: CARPLIWKGQFYEQYF
d_gene: NA; abundance: NA; v_gene: TRBV27; CDR3aa: CASSSNSRYSPRTDTQYF
d_gene: TRBD1; abundance: NA; v_gene: TRBV6-6; CDR3aa: CASSYSTGSRTEAFF
d_gene: TRBD1; abundance: NA; v_gene: TRBV6-6; CDR3aa: CASSYATGVGSQPQHF
d_gene: NA; abundance: NA; v_gene: TRBV5-8; CDR3aa: CASSSGSPLGNTEAFF
d_gene: TRBD2; abundance: NA; v_gene: TRBV5-5; CDR3aa: CASSPQGTSGRAHEQYF
d_gene: NA; abundance: NA; v_gene: TRBV5-6; CDR3aa: CASSLGGGARGYTF
d_gene: TRBD2; abundance: NA; v_gene: TRBV13; CDR3aa: CASSLSSGRTTGELFF
d_gene: TRBD1; abundance: once; v_gene: TRBV11-1; CDR3aa: CASSFAGGSGNTIYF
d_gene: NA; abundance: NA; v_gene: TRBV4-2; CDR3aa: CASSLGAFGTEAFF
d_gene: NA; abundance: NA; v_gene: TRBV7-8; CDR3aa: CASSLMQGMNTEAFF
d_gene: NA; abundance: NA; v_gene: TRBV2; CDR3aa: CASKAGGAYEQYF
d_gene: TRBD1; abundance: NA; v_gene: TRBV11-3; CDR3aa: CASSQGTGVASGNTIYF
d_gene: NA; abundance: NA; v_gene: TRBV7-9; CDR3aa: CASSPGTQVNTEAFF
d_gene: NA; abundance: NA; v_gene: TRBV3-1/TRBV3-2; CDR3aa: CASSQRRGWAGESKLFF
d_gene: TRBD2; abundance: NA; v_gene: TRBV4-3; CDR3aa: CASSQGTSGAYEQYF
d_gene: NA; abundance: NA; v_gene: TRBV27; CDR3aa: CASSLGQGLEAFF
d_gene: TRBD1; abundance: NA; v_gene: TRBV3-1/TRBV3-2; CDR3aa: CASSQDPGGINIQYF
d_gene: TRBD2; abundance: NA; v_gene: TRBV3-1/TRBV3-2; CDR3aa: CASSRSKGKAGNEQFF
d_gene: TRBD2; abundance: once; v_gene: TRBV6-5; CDR3aa: CASRRTSGGDYEQYF
d_gene: NA; abundance: NA; v_gene: TRBV23-1; CDR3aa: CASSQGRGNTEAFF
d_gene: NA; abundance: NA; v_gene: TRBV9; CDR3aa: CASSPRGGYYGYTF
d_gene: NA; abundance: NA; v_gene: TRBV9; CDR3aa: CASSPMTGSSSGANVLTF
d_gene: NA; abundance: NA; v_gene: TRBV5-4; CDR3aa: CASSLVQNEKLFF
d_gene: NA; abundance: NA; v_gene: TRBV5-4; CDR3aa: CASREVGRRTNYGYTF
d_gene: NA; abundance: NA; v_gene: TRBV4-1; CDR3aa: CASSQQPSPVTQYF
d_gene: TRBD2; abundance: NA; v_gene: TRBV13; CDR3aa: CASSGRTSGSTDTQYF
d_gene: TRBD2; abundance: NA; v_gene: TRBV4-3; CDR3aa: CASSQAGLAGTDTQYF
d_gene: NA; abundance: NA; v_gene: TRBV6-1; CDR3aa: CASSDRPMTYEQYF
d_gene: NA; abundance: once; v_gene: TRBV2; CDR3aa: CASSEQGSRDTQYF
d_gene: TRBD1; abundance: NA; v_gene: TRBV27; CDR3aa: CASSWTGFPYEQYF
d_gene: NA; abundance: NA; v_gene: TRBV19; CDR3aa: CASKGDSYEQYF
d_gene: NA; abundance: NA; v_gene: TRBV16; CDR3aa: CASTPGGLTRTIYF
d_gene: TRBD1; abundance: NA; v_gene: TRBV19; CDR3aa: CASSIVPGQGARQETQYF
d_gene: NA; abundance: NA; v_gene: TRBV11-2; CDR3aa: CASSLERARGETQYF
d_gene: NA; abundance: NA; v_gene: TRBV10-3; CDR3aa: CAISVTGSAEGYTF
d_gene: NA; abundance: NA; v_gene: TRBV2; CDR3aa: CASSATPMNTEAFF
d_gene: TRBD2; abundance: NA; v_gene: TRBV5-1; CDR3aa: CASKKGGAGGDEQYF
d_gene: TRBD1; abundance: NA; v_gene: TRBV6-6; CDR3aa: CASSYLQGAGEKLFF
d_gene: TRBD1; abundance: few; v_gene: TRBV9; CDR3aa: CASSVEGQGYEKLFF
d_gene: TRBD1; abundance: NA; v_gene: TRBV6-2/TRBV6-3; CDR3aa: CASSRQGFSQPQHF
d_gene: NA; abundance: NA; v_gene: TRBV28; CDR3aa: CASSLPVNTEAFF
d_gene: NA; abundance: once; v_gene: TRBV7-2; CDR3aa: CASSSHLGSYEQYF
d_gene: TRBD2; abundance: NA; v_gene: TRBV4-1; CDR3aa: CASSQGLDGRDEQYF
d_gene: TRBD1; abundance: NA; v_gene: TRBV6-5; CDR3aa: CASSSIRTGGGQPQHF
d_gene: NA; abundance: once; v_gene: TRBV19; CDR3aa: CASSFRNSPLHF
d_gene: NA; abundance: NA; v_gene: TRBV9; CDR3aa: CASSVAGTSPYNEQFF
d_gene: NA; abundance: NA; v_gene: TRBV19; CDR3aa: CASSYTNEQYF
d_gene: NA; abundance: NA; v_gene: TRBV7-9; CDR3aa: CASSLDGTNQPQHF
d_gene: TRBD2; abundance: NA; v_gene: TRBV19; CDR3aa: CASSIGAGLAGGWNEQFF
d_gene: NA; abundance: NA; v_gene: TRBV6-2/TRBV6-3; CDR3aa: CASSYSQGGPYEQYF
d_gene: TRBD2; abundance: NA; v_gene: TRBV5-1; CDR3aa: CASSWSGGTDTQYF
d_gene: NA; abundance: once; v_gene: TRBV2; CDR3aa: CARGGSGYEQYF
d_gene: NA; abundance: NA; v_gene: TRBV24-1; CDR3aa: CATSEGGRSSYEQYF
d_gene: TRBD2; abundance: NA; v_gene: TRBV5-1; CDR3aa: CASSLNRGGRGDTQYF
d_gene: NA; abundance: NA; v_gene: TRBV5-4; CDR3aa: CASSLASGWGYTF
d_gene: NA; abundance: few; v_gene: TRBV29-1; CDR3aa: CSVEDSASDTQYF